The next 6 T cell receptor beta chains were all read from a single sample in a study of CD8+ T cells in alopecia areata (dated by TCRdb to about 2018). Library prep was done by the immunoSEQ multiplex PCR assay. RNA was extracted from all samples and reverse transcribed into cDNA, which served as template for TCR sequencing. The clones in this table, taken by TCRdb from immuneACCESS, are in-frame only. Not every clone is retained; where verified, under half of the shortfall comes from an unresolved V gene, and the cause of the rest is unknown. The sample yields 90,000 to 150,000 clones; approximately 38% were counted once. The ten largest account for approximately 2.8% of the sample. The specimen sequenced was CD4+ T cells sorted from blood. The source of these receptors is a human donor with alopecia areata.

CDR3 nucleotides: TGCGCCAGCAGCTTGCGGCCGAACCAAGAGACCCAGTACTTC. Translating it yields CASSLRPNQETQYF. V gene TRBV5-1 combines with J gene TRBJ2-5; D is unresolved. The CDR3 has 14 amino acids. Germline V gives CDR1 SGHRS, CDR2 YFSETQ. V was cut by 1 base and J by 0 bases, with 7 bases left in between. Based on the CDR3 plus reference TRBV5-1 and TRBJ2-5, the full variable domain is KAGVTQTPRYLIKTRGQQVTLSCSPISGHRSVSWYQQTPGQGLQFLFEYFSETQRNKGNFPGRFSGRQFSNSRSEMNVSTLELGDSALYLCASSLRPNQETQYFGPGTRLLVL.

The CDR3 sequence: CASSLTGATNEKLFF. The CDR3 DNA follows: TGCGCCAGCAGCTTAACAGGGGCAACTAATGAAAAACTGTTTTTT. The chain recombines TRBV5-1 with TRBJ1-4, with 7 bases lining up with TRBD1. Per germline, CDR1 SGHRS and CDR2 YFSETQ. The J segment lost 0 bases and the V segment lost 2 bases, leaving 1 base of the junction unmatched. CDR3 size: 15 residues.

This clone occurred a few times. The chain carries TRBV29-1 and TRBJ2-3; 8 bases match TRBD1. Per the germline V gene, CDR1 is SQVTM and CDR2 is ANQGSEA. With 4 bases clipped from V and 1 base from J, the junction kept 1 base outside the gene matches. This CDR3 has 13 amino acids. CDR3 coding DNA: TGCAGCGTTGGACAGGGGCGCACAGATACGCAGTATTTT. This encodes CSVGQGRTDTQYF.

This clone was counted only a few times. The rearrangement links TRBV29-1 to TRBJ2-1; D is perhaps TRBD1 (6 bases). Germline CDR1 is SQVTM and CDR2 is ANQGSEA. V was shortened by 4 bases and J by 6 bases, with 13 bases between the two germline ends. The CDR3 contains 13 residues. Here the CDR3 reads CSVAVGAGNEQFF. CDR3 in DNA: TGCAGCGTTGCAGTGGGGGCCGGCAATGAGCAGTTCTTC.

The rearrangement uses TRBV7-9 and TRBJ2-5; tentatively, D is TRBD1 or TRBD2 (6 bases each). The CDR3 runs to 15 residues. The germline CDR1 and CDR2 sequences are SEHNR and FQNEAQ (reference sequence). V lost 4 bases to trimming and J lost 2 bases, with 14 bases between them. The CDR3 DNA sequence: TGTGCCAGCAGCTCAGAGGGGGGCCCTCAAGAGACCCAGTACTTC. This translates into CASSSEGGPQETQYF. Using reference TRBV7-9 and TRBJ2-5 for the parts outside the CDR3, the full variable domain is DTGVSQNPRHKITKRGQNVTFRCDPISEHNRLYWYRQTLGQGPEFLTYFQNEAQLEKSRLLSDRFSAERPKGSFSTLEIQRTEQGDSAMYLCASSSEGGPQETQYFGPGTRLLVL.

This chain links TRBV4-3 with TRBJ2-2; 8 bases map to TRBD2. This CDR3 contains 15 residues. Unmatched junction bases numbered 1, after V lost 3 bases and J lost 1 base. Germline CDR1 LGHNA, CDR2 YSLEER. The CDR3 DNA reads as TGCGCCAGCAGCCATACTAGCGGGAACACCGGGGAGCTGTTTTTT. Amino acid sequence: CASSHTSGNTGELFF.